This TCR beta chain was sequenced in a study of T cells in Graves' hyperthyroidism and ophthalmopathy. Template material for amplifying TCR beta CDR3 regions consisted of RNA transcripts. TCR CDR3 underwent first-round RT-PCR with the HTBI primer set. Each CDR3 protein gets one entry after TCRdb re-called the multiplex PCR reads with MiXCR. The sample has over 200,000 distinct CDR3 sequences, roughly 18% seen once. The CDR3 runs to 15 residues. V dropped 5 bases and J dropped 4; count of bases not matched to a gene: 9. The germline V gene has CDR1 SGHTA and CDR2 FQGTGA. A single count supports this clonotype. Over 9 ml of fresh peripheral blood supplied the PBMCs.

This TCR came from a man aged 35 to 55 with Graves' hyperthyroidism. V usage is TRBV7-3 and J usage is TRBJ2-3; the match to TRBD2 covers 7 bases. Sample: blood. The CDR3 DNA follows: TGTGCCAGCAGCCGACTAGCTGGCGGTGCAGATACGCAGTATTTT. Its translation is CASSRLAGGADTQYF.